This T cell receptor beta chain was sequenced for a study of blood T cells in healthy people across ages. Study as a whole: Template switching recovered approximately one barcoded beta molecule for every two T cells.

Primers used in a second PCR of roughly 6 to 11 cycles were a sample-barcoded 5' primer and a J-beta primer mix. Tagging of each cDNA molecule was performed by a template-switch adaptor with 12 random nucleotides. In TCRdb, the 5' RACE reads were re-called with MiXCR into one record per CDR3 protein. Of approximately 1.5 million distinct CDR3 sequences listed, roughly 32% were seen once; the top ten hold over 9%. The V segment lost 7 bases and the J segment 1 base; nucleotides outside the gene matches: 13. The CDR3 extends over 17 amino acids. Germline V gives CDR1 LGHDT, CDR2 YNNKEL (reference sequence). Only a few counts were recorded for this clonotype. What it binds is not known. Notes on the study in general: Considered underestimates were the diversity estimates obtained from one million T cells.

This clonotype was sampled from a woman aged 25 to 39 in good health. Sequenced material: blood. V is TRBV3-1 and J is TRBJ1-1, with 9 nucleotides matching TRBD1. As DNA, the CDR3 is TGTGCCAGCATGCCGGGACAGGGTAGAGGAGGGAACACTGAAGCTTTCTTT. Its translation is CASMPGQGRGGNTEAFF.